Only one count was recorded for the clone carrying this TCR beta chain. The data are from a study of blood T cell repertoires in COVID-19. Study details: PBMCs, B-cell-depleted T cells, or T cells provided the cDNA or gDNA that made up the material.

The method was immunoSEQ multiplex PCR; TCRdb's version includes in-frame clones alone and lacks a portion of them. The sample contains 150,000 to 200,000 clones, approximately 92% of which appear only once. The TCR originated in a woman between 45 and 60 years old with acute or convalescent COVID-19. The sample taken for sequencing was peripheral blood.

CDR3: CATSDPRAGDEKLFF. CDR3 nucleotide sequence: TGTGCCACCAGTGACCCCCGGGCAGGGGATGAAAAACTGTTTTTT. This rearrangement joins TRBV24-1 to TRBJ1-4, with D perhaps TRBD1 (6 bases). This CDR3 region has 15 residues. Trimming shortened V by 4 bases and J by 6 bases, and 14 bases separated the two germline ends. Germline V lookup: CDR1 KGHDR, CDR2 SFDVKD.